A single sample is the source of the 30 T cell receptor beta chains below, sequenced in a study of cytomegalovirus exposure and HLA in healthy donors. The PCR employed 60 Vbeta primers together with 13 Jbeta primers. Data came from immunoSEQ multiplex PCR; TCRdb stores just in-frame clones and leaves some out. The table lists more than 150,000 clones, over 75% of them singletons. Sample: PBMCs. The source is a girl less than two years old in good health and CMV-seronegative.

The chain has TRBV4-2 and TRBJ2-1; TRBD2 agrees at 9 bases. The trim removed 2 bases at V and 6 bases at J, leaving 17 bases unmatched. The CDR3 loop spans 19 amino acids. CDR1 and CDR2 (germline): LGHNA, YNFKEQ. CDR3 in DNA: TGTGCCAGCAGCCAACTTCGCGGGAGGGATTACTACGTGGGCAATGAGCAGTTCTTC. It codes for CASSQLRGRDYYVGNEQFF.

On this clone itself: One end of the junction fails to match germline, which may point to a read error. In the same sample, other DNA sequences code for this CDR3. V usage is TRBV7-9 and J usage is TRBJ1-4, with no clear D. CDR1 and CDR2 from the germline V gene are SEHNR and FQNEAQ (reference sequence). The CDR3 totals 13 residues. CDR3: CASSHGVNEKLFF. The CDR3 bases are TGCGCCAGCAGCCACGGGGTGAATGAAAAACTGTTTTTT.

This clone occurred once. This chain uses TRBV5-1 with TRBJ2-1, with D possibly matching TRBD2 (6 bases). Per germline, CDR1 SGHRS and CDR2 YFSETQ. CDR3 length: 14 residues. V shed 7 bases and J shed 9 bases, with 20 bases lying between them. The CDR3 DNA follows: TGCGCCAGCGGAGTCCGGTCTATGGAGGGTGAGCAGTTCTTC. Translation: CASGVRSMEGEQFF.

The J gene is TRBJ2-7, the V gene TRBV19; TRBD1 agrees at 7 bases. The CDR3 is 15 residues long. From germline, CDR1 is LNHDA and CDR2 SQIVND (reference sequence). Unmatched junction bases numbered 11, after V lost 6 bases and J lost 3 bases. This CDR3 is CASRRNGAGGYEQYF. The CDR3 DNA follows: TGTGCCAGTAGAAGAAACGGGGCAGGGGGCTACGAGCAGTACTTC. Based on the CDR3 plus reference TRBV19 and TRBJ2-7, the full variable domain is DGGITQSPKYLFRKEGQNVTLSCEQNLNHDAMYWYRQDPGQGLRLIYYSQIVNDFQKGDIAEGYSVSREKKESFPLTVTSAQKNPTAFYLCASRRNGAGGYEQYFGPGTRLTVT.

The chain has TRBV6-5 and TRBJ1-3; D gene uncertain. There are 15 residues in the CDR3. Trimming removed 6 bases at V and 0 bases at J, with 12 bases between. Germline CDR1 MNHEY, CDR2 SVGAGI. The CDR3 here is CASRRGFGSGNTIYF. The CDR3 coding sequence is TGTGCCAGCAGAAGAGGGTTCGGCTCTGGAAACACCATATATTTT.

The chain carries TRBV9 and TRBJ2-3; D possibly corresponds to TRBD2 (6 bases). This CDR3 is 17 amino acids long. The V end was cut by 4 bases, the J end by 2 bases, with 20 bases between. The V gene's germline CDR1 is SGDLS and CDR2 YYNGEE. In DNA, the CDR3 is TGTGCCAGCAGCCCTCAAAGTACTAGCAACCCCACAGATACGCAGTATTTT. It is translated as CASSPQSTSNPTDTQYF.

This clone was recorded once. The chain employs TRBV7-9 and TRBJ2-7; tentative D call: TRBD1 (5 bases). The CDR3 is 17 amino acids. Trimming left V 6 bases short and J 4 bases short, with 25 bases between. Germline-derived CDR1 and CDR2 are SEHNR and FQNEAQ (reference sequence). The CDR3 is CASSRDSTTDLTYEQYF. The CDR3 region has the DNA TGTGCCAGCAGTCGTGACAGCACAACCGACCTTACTTACGAGCAGTACTTC.

The chain couples TRBV4-1 to TRBJ2-7; 11 nucleotides match TRBD2. J gave up 3 bases and V 0 bases, and 13 bases lay outside the gene matches. The V gene's germline CDR1 is MGHRA and CDR2 YSYEKL. The CDR3 runs to 19 residues. CDR3 nucleotides: TGCGCCAGCAGCCAAGAAAAGGCTAGCGGGGGGACCCGATACTACGAGCAGTACTTC. It yields the protein CASSQEKASGGTRYYEQYF.

V usage is TRBV6-5 and J usage is TRBJ1-2; maybe TRBD1 (6 bases). With 7 bases removed from V and 4 bases from J, the gap between germline ends came to 16 bases. From germline, CDR1 is MNHEY and CDR2 SVGAGI. The CDR3 sequence is 14 residues long. Written as DNA, the CDR3 is TGTGCCAGCAATATCGGGACAAAGACCTATGGCTACACCTTC. Translated, it gives CASNIGTKTYGYTF.

The sample holds a few counts of this clone. The chain is built from TRBV4-1 and TRBJ2-3; 11 nucleotides line up with TRBD2. The junction had 9 bases not matched to a gene; V was cut back by 4 bases and J by 0 bases. Germline V lookup: CDR1 MGHRA, CDR2 YSYEKL. This CDR3 is built from 18 residues. The CDR3 sequence is CASSRNSGGVTSTDTQYF. The CDR3 DNA reads as TGCGCCAGCAGCCGGAATAGCGGGGGGGTCACCAGCACAGATACGCAGTATTTT.

The chain joins TRBV9 to TRBJ2-7; TRBD1 aligns across 7 bases. Germline V gene data show CDR1 as SGDLS and CDR2 as YYNGEE. This CDR3 comprises 13 residues. V gave up 3 bases and J gave up 2 bases; unmatched junction bases: 2. Written as DNA, the CDR3 is TGTGCCAGCAGCGCCGGGACAGCCTACGAGCAGTACTTC. Translating it yields CASSAGTAYEQYF.

About this clone itself: An end of the junction does not agree with germline; a read error may underlie this. Different DNA sequences within this sample yield the same CDR3. In DNA form, the CDR3 reads TGCGCCAGCACGGTACGCGGGAGACATGAGGAGCTGTTTTTC. This encodes CASTVRGRHEELFF. The V call is TRBV10-2, the J call TRBJ2-2, with TRBD2 identical over 7 bases. This CDR3 has 14 amino acids. Germline V CDR1 and CDR2: WSHSY, SAAADI.

The V gene is TRBV6-7, the J gene TRBJ2-7; possible D gene TRBD1, 6 bases. TRBV6-7 qualifies as an ORF whose function is uncertain. With 9 bases removed from V and 2 bases from J, the gap between germline ends came to 11 bases. The CDR3 covers 12 residues. The CDR3: CARPTGPYEQYF. CDR3 DNA: TGTGCCAGACCGACAGGCCCCTACGAGCAGTACTTC.

The chain combines TRBV7-3 with TRBJ2-6; D perhaps matches TRBD1 (5 bases). V dropped 5 bases and J dropped 0 bases, with 17 bases sitting between them. Germline CDR1 reads SGHTA; CDR2 reads FQGTGA. The length of the CDR3 is 18 residues. For the CDR3, the DNA is TGTGCCAGCAGCCCGAGACAGCCGATATACTCTGGGGCCAACGTCCTGACTTTC. This codes for CASSPRQPIYSGANVLTF.

This clone showed up just a few times. The CDR3 DNA sequence: TGTGCCAGCAGTGAAGCGGCTAGCGGGCCCACCGAGCAGTACTTC. This codes for CASSEAASGPTEQYF. The V gene is TRBV2, the J gene TRBJ2-7; 8 bases agree with TRBD2. Germline V gives CDR1 SNHLY, CDR2 FYNNEI. The V and J ends lost 0 bases and 6 bases, in that order; junction bases with no gene match: 7. The CDR3 extends over 15 amino acids.

This clone was found once. The rearrangement joins TRBV7-9 to TRBJ1-5, with a weak D call TRBD1 (5 bases). CDR1 is SEHNR and CDR2 is FQNEAQ in the germline V gene (reference sequence). Trimming cost V 5 bases and J 6 bases, with 11 bases left between them. The CDR3 runs 13 residues. CDR3 residues: CASSQGRAQPQHF. The CDR3 nucleotides read TGTGCCAGCAGCCAGGGCAGGGCTCAGCCCCAGCATTTT.

This chain connects TRBV2 to TRBJ1-1; a possible D gene is TRBD1 (6 bases). V lost 3 bases to trimming and J lost 5 bases, with 16 bases between them. Germline loops: CDR1 SNHLY, CDR2 FYNNEI. CDR3 length: 15 amino acids. CDR3 loop: CASSEDAGAVTEAFF. CDR3 nucleotides: TGTGCCAGCAGTGAGGATGCAGGGGCGGTGACTGAAGCTTTCTTT. The entire variable domain, with the rest obtained from reference TRBV2 and TRBJ1-1, is as follows: EPEVTQTPSHQVTQMGQEVILRCVPISNHLYFYWYRQILGQKVEFLVSFYNNEISEKSEIFDDQFSVERPDGSNFTLKIRSTKLEDSAMYFCASSEDAGAVTEAFFGQGTRLTVV.

The DNA for the CDR3 is TGTGCCAGCAGCGGGGGGAGCTCCTACAATGAGCAGTTCTTC. Translation gives CASSGGSSYNEQFF. The V and J genes are TRBV7-2 and TRBJ2-1, with D perhaps TRBD2 (6 bases). There are 14 residues in the CDR3. V was clipped by 5 bases and J by 0 bases, with 8 bases between them. Germline V gives CDR1 SGHTA, CDR2 FQGNSA.

The chain carries TRBV4-3 and TRBJ1-5, with D uncertain. The germline V and J ends were trimmed by 1 base and 4 bases, with 11 bases remaining between them. The CDR3 loop spans 15 amino acids. Germline V lookup: CDR1 LGHNA, CDR2 YSLEER. In DNA, the CDR3 is TGCGCCAGCAGCCAAGCTCACAGTCGGAATCAGCCCCAGCATTTT. This encodes CASSQAHSRNQPQHF.

This clone was seen a single time. The rearrangement joins TRBV2 to TRBJ2-2; unclear D gene. Trimming took off 6 bases at V and 3 bases at J, with 5 bases between the two ends. Germline V gives CDR1 SNHLY, CDR2 FYNNEI. The CDR3 covers 12 residues. CDR3 loop: CASRSDTGELFF. As DNA, the CDR3 is TGTGCCAGCAGATCGGACACCGGGGAGCTGTTTTTT. Variable domain in full (rest from reference TRBV2 and TRBJ2-2): EPEVTQTPSHQVTQMGQEVILRCVPISNHLYFYWYRQILGQKVEFLVSFYNNEISEKSEIFDDQFSVERPDGSNFTLKIRSTKLEDSAMYFCASRSDTGELFFGEGSRLTVL.

The chain has TRBV19 and TRBJ2-3, with a weak D call TRBD2 (6 bases). The CDR3 consists of 13 residues. Germline V gene lookup returns CDR1 LNHDA and CDR2 SQIVND (reference sequence). V lost 10 bases, J lost 6 bases, and 17 bases lay in between. CDR3 bases: TGTGCCACCGGGGACTGGGGCCCGGATACGCAGTATTTT. Translated: CATGDWGPDTQYF.

The chain uses TRBV5-1 and TRBJ2-3, with D possibly called TRBD1 or TRBD2 (6 bases each). Trimming removed 4 bases from V and 1 base from J, with 10 bases in between. The CDR3 spans 14 residues. Per germline, CDR1 SGHRS and CDR2 YFSETQ. The CDR3 sequence is CASSVGGGTDTQYF. The CDR3 DNA sequence: TGCGCCAGCAGCGTGGGGGGCGGCACAGATACGCAGTATTTT.

The V gene is TRBV6-1, the J gene TRBJ2-5; 9 bases align to TRBD1. CDR1 is MNHNS, CDR2 SASEGT, per germline. This CDR3 region has 15 residues. V shed 6 bases and J 1 base; nucleotides not matched to a gene: 6. For the CDR3, the DNA is TGTGCCAGCAGGGGACAGGGTAGATCCCAAGAGACCCAGTACTTC. Translation gives CASRGQGRSQETQYF.

The chain combines TRBV6-1 with TRBJ2-1; a weak D match, TRBD2 (6 bases). V lost 5 bases and J lost 2, with 10 bases in between. Per the germline V gene, CDR1 is MNHNS and CDR2 is SASEGT. The CDR3 runs 14 residues. The CDR3 loop reads CASSNGGAYNEQFF. The CDR3 coding sequence is TGTGCCAGCAGTAACGGCGGGGCCTACAATGAGCAGTTCTTC.

The V gene is TRBV5-1, the J gene TRBJ2-3, with 9 bases fitting TRBD2. Germline CDR1 reads SGHRS; CDR2 reads YFSETQ. V lost 0 bases, J lost 1 base, and 12 bases stayed unmatched. The CDR3 is made up of 19 amino acids. CDR3 DNA sequence: TGCGCCAGCAGCTTGGCCTTGCGGGGGGGCAGGTTCGGCACAGATACGCAGTATTTT. Protein: CASSLALRGGRFGTDTQYF.

This sequence joins TRBV27 and TRBJ1-1, with D perhaps TRBD1 (6 bases). Between the trimmed V and J ends, which lost 6 bases and 1 base, there was a span of 15 bases. Germline V gene data show CDR1 as MNHEY and CDR2 as SMNVEV (reference sequence). This CDR3 spans 15 amino acids. The CDR3 protein is CASRSGGGGNTEAFF. The CDR3, as DNA: TGTGCCAGCAGGTCGGGGGGAGGGGGGAACACTGAAGCTTTCTTT.

V is TRBV6-6 and J is TRBJ2-5; TRBD1 aligns across 7 bases. Losses at the gene ends were 6 bases for V and 3 bases for J; bases not matched to a gene: 10. Germline CDR1 and CDR2: MNHNY and SVGAGI (reference sequence). The length of the CDR3 is 15 residues. The CDR3 spells CASSPAPGQKETQYF. Here the CDR3 DNA reads TGTGCCAGCAGCCCCGCCCCGGGACAGAAAGAGACCCAGTACTTC.

V is TRBV6-1 and J is TRBJ2-1; D perhaps matches TRBD1 (5 bases). Per the germline V gene, CDR1 is MNHNS and CDR2 is SASEGT. Trimming left V 1 base short and J 10 bases short, with 11 bases between. The CDR3 runs 13 residues. The CDR3 is CASSEGGFQEQFF. The CDR3, as DNA: TGTGCCAGCAGTGAAGGGGGCTTCCAAGAGCAGTTCTTC.

V usage is TRBV5-4 and J usage is TRBJ2-5; 8 positions match TRBD2. V was pared by 1 base and J by 1 base, with 0 bases of the junction left unmatched. The germline gives CDR1 SGHNT, CDR2 YYREEE (reference sequence). This CDR3 contains 14 residues. CDR3 DNA: TGTGCCAGCAGCTTGCGGGAGGGCCAAGAGACCCAGTACTTC. As protein: CASSLREGQETQYF.

The V gene is TRBV4-2, the J gene TRBJ2-7; 10 nucleotides agree with TRBD2. Germline CDR1 and CDR2: LGHNA and YNFKEQ. V dropped 4 bases and J dropped 4; count of bases not matched to a gene: 4. The CDR3 loop spans 14 amino acids. The CDR3 region has the DNA TGTGCCAGCAGCCTTACTAGCGGGGAATACGAGCAGTACTTC. This codes for CASSLTSGEYEQYF.